A single TCR beta chain is shown here with its context. Its cognate antigen is unknown. This sample is drawn from a study of chemoradiotherapy in HPV16-positive cancers. Study-wide points: Better recurrence-free survival went with HPV-responsive T-cell expansion in HPV16-positive patients. The functional HPV-specific definition rests on just a couple of HPV16-positive patients.

Method: immunoSEQ multiplex PCR; TCRdb's copy keeps in-frame clones and lacks some. The data show about 7,600 clones, around 85% seen once. The V gene lost 1 base and the J gene lost 9 bases, with 8 bases spanning the gap. The CDR3 is made up of 12 amino acids. Germline CDR1 and CDR2: SGHDT and YYEEEE. The chain carries TRBV5-6 and TRBJ2-1; D ambiguous. The source was blood, collected from a patient who underwent chemoradiotherapy. The origin of this receptor is a human donor with HPV-associated anogenital cancer. This chain's CDR3 is CASSLPHGEQFF. CDR3 in DNA: TGTGCCAGCAGCTTGCCTCATGGTGAGCAGTTCTTC.